This entry concerns a single T cell receptor (beta chain). What it recognizes is unknown. This record belongs to a study of CD8 T cells in Susac syndrome. The study's findings and limits: The TCR sequencing and HLA analysis in the study involved a relatively small number of individuals, as the study acknowledged.

With random hexamers, 0.5 to 1 ug RNA was reverse transcribed. TCRdb redid the calling of the immunoSEQ multiplex PCR reads with MiXCR, one entry per CDR3 protein. This sample has about 69,000 distinct CDR3 sequences, with 95% found just once. The TCR originated in a human donor in good health. The sample was CD8+ T cells from PBMCs.

The CDR3 nucleotides are TGTGCCAGCAGTATTCTAGCGGGGGGGTACAATGAGCAGTTCTTC. It translates to CASSILAGGYNEQFF. The gene calls are TRBV28 and TRBJ2-1; 12 positions agree with TRBD2. V lost 5 bases and J lost 4; bases outside the gene matches: 3. This CDR3 comprises 15 residues. Germline V gives CDR1 MDHEN, CDR2 SYDVKM.